This T cell receptor beta chain is from a study of OX40 agonist ivuxolimab in advanced cancers. Study details: Two patients with cutaneous melanoma and one with hepatocellular carcinoma, three in total, showed partial responses. Notes on the study in general: More expanded clones were found, on average, in CD8+ than in CD4+ T cells.

As to this clone: Antigen: not known.

The assay was immunoSEQ multiplex PCR, and TCRdb's table has in-frame clones only and misses some. The data show 90,000 to 120,000 clones, about nine tenths seen once. The germline V gene has CDR1 SEHNR and CDR2 FQNEAQ (reference sequence). This CDR3 spans 15 amino acids. V shed 5 bases and J 0 bases; nucleotides not matched to a gene: 6. V gene TRBV7-9 combines with J gene TRBJ1-1, with TRBD1 matching 7 bases. The material was CD4+ or CD8+ T cells sorted from blood, obtained in a trial of the OX40 agonist ivuxolimab. The receptor's source is an adult with an advanced solid tumor such as melanoma, head and neck, liver or kidney cancer. The CDR3 region is CASSPGTALNTEAFF. In DNA, the CDR3 is TGTGCCAGCAGCCCGGGGACAGCTCTGAACACTGAAGCTTTCTTT.